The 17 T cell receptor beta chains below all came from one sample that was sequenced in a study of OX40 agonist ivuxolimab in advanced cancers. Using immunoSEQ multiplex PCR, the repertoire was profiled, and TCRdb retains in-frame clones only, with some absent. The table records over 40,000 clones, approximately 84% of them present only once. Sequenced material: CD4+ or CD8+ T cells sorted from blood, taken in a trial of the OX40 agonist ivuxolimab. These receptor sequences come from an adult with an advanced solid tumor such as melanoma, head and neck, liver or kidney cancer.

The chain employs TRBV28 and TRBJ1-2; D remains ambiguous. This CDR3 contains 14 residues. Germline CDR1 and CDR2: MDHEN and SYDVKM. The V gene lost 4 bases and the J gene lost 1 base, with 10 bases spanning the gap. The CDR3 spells CASSSDNFNYGYTF. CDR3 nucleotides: TGTGCCAGCAGTTCCGATAATTTTAACTATGGCTACACCTTC.

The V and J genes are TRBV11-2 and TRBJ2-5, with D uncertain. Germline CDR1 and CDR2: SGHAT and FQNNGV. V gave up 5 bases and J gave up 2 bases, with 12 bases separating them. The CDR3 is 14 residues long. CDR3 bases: TGTGCCAGCAGCCGAATAGGTCCACAAGAGACCCAGTACTTC. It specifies CASSRIGPQETQYF.

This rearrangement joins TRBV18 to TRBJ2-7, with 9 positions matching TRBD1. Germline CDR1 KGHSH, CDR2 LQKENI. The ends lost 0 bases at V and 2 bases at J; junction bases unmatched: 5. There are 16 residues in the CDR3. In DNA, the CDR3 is TGTGCCAGCTCACCACCGAGGGGGACAGGGCCCTACGAGCAGTACTTC. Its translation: CASSPPRGTGPYEQYF.

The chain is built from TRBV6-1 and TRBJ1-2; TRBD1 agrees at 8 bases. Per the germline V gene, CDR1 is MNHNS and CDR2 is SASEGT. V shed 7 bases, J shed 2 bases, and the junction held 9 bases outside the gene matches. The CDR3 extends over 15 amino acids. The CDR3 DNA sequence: TGTGCCAGCACTGGCAGGACAGGGAACAACTATGGCTACACCTTC. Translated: CASTGRTGNNYGYTF.

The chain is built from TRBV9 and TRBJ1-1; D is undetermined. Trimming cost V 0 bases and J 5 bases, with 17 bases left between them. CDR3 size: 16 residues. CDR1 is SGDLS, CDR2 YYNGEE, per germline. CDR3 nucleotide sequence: TGTGCCAGCAGCGTAGTCGCGGGAATAGGGCGGACTGAAGCTTTCTTT. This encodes CASSVVAGIGRTEAFF. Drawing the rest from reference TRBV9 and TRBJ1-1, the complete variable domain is DSGVTQTPKHLITATGQRVTLRCSPRSGDLSVYWYQQSLDQGLQFLIQYYNGEERAKGNILERFSAQQFPDLHSELNLSSLELGDSALYFCASSVVAGIGRTEAFFGQGTRLTVV.

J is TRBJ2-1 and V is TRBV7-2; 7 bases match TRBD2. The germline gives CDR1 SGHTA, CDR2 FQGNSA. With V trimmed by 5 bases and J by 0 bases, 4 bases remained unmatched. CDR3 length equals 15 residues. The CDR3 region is CASSGSGDSYNEQFF. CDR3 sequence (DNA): TGTGCCAGCAGCGGCAGCGGGGACTCCTACAATGAGCAGTTCTTC.

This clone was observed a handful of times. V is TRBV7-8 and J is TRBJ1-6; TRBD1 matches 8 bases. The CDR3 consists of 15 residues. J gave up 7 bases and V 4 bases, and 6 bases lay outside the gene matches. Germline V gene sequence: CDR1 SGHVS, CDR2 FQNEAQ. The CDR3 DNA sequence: TGTGCCAGCAGCTCCGGACAGGGAGACAATTCACCCCTCCACTTT. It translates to CASSSGQGDNSPLHF.

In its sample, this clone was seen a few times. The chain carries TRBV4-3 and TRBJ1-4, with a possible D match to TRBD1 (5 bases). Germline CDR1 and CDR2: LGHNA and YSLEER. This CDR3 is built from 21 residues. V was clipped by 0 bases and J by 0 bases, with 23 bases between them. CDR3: CASSQEFWGRHTGSTNEKLFF. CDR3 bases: TGCGCCAGCAGCCAAGAGTTTTGGGGACGCCATACGGGGTCAACTAATGAAAAACTGTTTTTT.

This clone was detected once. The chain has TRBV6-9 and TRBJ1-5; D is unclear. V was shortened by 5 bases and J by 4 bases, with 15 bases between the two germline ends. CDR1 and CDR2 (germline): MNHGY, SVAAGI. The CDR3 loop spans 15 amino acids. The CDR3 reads CASSKRDAGNQPQHF. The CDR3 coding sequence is TGTGCCAGCAGTAAGCGCGACGCAGGAAATCAGCCCCAGCATTTT.

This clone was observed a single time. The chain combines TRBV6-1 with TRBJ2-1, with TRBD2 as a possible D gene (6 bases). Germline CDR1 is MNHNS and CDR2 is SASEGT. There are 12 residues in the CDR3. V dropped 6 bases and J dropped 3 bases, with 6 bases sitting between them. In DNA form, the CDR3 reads TGTGCCAGCAGGGACTACTACAATGAGCAGTTCTTC. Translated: CASRDYYNEQFF.

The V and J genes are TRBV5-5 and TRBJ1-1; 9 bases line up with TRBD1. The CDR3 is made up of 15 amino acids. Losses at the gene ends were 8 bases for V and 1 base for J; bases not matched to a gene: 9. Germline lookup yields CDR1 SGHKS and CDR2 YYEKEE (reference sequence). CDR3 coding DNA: TGTGCCAGTCGCAATGGGGACAGGGCGAACACTGAAGCTTTCTTT. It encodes CASRNGDRANTEAFF.

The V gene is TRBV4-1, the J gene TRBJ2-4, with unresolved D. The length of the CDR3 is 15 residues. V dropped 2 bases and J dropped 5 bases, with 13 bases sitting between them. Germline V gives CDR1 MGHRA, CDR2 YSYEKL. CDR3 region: CASSQPLARENIQYF. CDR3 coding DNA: TGCGCCAGCAGCCAACCCCTCGCCCGGGAAAACATTCAGTACTTC.

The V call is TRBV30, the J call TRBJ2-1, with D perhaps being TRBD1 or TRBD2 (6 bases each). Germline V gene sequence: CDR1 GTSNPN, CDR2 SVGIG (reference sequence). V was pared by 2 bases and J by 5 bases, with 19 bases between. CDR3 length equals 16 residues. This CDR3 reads CAWSPTRRGVDNEQFF. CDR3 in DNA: TGTGCCTGGAGTCCGACCCGAAGGGGGGTGGACAATGAGCAGTTCTTC.

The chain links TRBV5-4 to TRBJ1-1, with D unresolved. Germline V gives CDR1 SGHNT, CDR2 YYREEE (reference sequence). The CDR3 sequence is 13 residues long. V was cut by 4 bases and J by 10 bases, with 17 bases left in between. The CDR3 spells CASSLREAPGAFF. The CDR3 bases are TGTGCCAGCAGCCTTCGGGAGGCCCCGGGAGCTTTCTTT.

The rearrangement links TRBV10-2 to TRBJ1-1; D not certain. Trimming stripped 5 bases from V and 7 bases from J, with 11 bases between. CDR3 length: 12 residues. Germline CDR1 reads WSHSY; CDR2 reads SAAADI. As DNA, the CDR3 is TGCGCCAGCAGTAACACAGCGTTTGAAGCTTTCTTT. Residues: CASSNTAFEAFF.

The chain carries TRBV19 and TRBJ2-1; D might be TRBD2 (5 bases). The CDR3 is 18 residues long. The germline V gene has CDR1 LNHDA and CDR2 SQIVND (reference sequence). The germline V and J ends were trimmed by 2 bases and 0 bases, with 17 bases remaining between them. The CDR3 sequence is CASSILADSLSSYNEQFF. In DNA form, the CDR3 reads TGTGCCAGTAGTATATTGGCGGACTCCCTTAGCTCCTACAATGAGCAGTTCTTC.

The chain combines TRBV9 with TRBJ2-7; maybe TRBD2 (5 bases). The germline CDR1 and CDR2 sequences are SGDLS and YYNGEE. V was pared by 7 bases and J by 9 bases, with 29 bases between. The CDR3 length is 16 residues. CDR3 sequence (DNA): TGTGCCAGCGGTTCAGGAGCGGATCAAATCCTACGAGCGCAGTACTTC. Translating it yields CASGSGADQILRAQYF. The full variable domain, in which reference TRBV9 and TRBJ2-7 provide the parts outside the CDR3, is DSGVTQTPKHLITATGQRVTLRCSPRSGDLSVYWYQQSLDQGLQFLIQYYNGEERAKGNILERFSAQQFPDLHSELNLSSLELGDSALYFCASGSGADQILRAQYFGPGTRLTVT.